The clone carrying this T cell receptor beta chain was recorded many times. The antigen is unknown. A junction end diverges from the germline sequence, so it may reflect a read error. Germline assignment: CDR1 SGHAT and CDR2 FQDESV (reference sequence). The CDR3 extends over 12 amino acids. This sample stems from a study of T-cell memory formation after mild COVID-19. The study's findings and limits: Confirmation was lacking for SARS-CoV-2 specificity of second-wave clones that peaked on day 37. That cross-reactive memory joined was suggested by some responding clones appearing in pre-infection memory.

TCR alpha and TCR beta cDNA libraries carrying sample barcodes and UMIs came from 5'RACE with constant-segment primers. Each CDR3 protein is one row after TCRdb ran MiXCR on the 5' RACE reads. The profile shows 85,000 to 130,000 distinct CDR3 sequences, under 15% of them singletons. V and J are TRBV11-1 and TRBJ2-1; D uncertain. The sequenced material came from PBMCs or a T cell subset sorted from them (not recorded which). The TCR comes from an adult woman who had mild COVID-19 (a few samples of this study predate the infection). Cell type and time point are not known. The CDR3 loop reads CASSLVYDEQFF. The DNA of the CDR3 is TGTGCCAGCAGCTTGGTCTACGATGAGCAGTTCTTC.